This T cell receptor (beta chain) was recorded in a study of blood T cell repertoires in COVID-19. The V gene's germline CDR1 is MNHEY and CDR2 SVGAGI. V dropped 3 bases and J dropped 7; count of bases not matched to a gene: 3. The CDR3 has 14 residues. Libraries were prepared by immunoSEQ multiplex PCR; TCRdb keeps only in-frame clonotypes and omits some of them. Among fewer than 350,000 clones listed, under 90% were seen once. The sequence came from a woman aged 55-69 years with active or convalescent COVID-19. The chain is built from TRBV6-5 and TRBJ1-6; 7 nucleotides agree with TRBD1. Specimen: peripheral blood. The CDR3 here is CASSYTGENSPLHF. CDR3 DNA: TGTGCCAGCAGTTATACAGGGGAAAATTCACCCCTCCACTTT.